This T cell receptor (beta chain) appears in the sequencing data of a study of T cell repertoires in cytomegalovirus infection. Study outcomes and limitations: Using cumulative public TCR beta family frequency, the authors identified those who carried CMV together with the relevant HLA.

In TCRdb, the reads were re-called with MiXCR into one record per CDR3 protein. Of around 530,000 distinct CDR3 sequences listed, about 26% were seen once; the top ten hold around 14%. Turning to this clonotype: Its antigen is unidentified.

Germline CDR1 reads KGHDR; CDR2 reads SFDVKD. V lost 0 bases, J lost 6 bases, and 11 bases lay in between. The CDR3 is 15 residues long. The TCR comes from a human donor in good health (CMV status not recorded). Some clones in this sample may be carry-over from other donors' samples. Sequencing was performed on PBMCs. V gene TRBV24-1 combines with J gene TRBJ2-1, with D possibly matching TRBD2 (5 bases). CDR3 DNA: TGTGCCACCAGTGATTTGCTAGCCGGTGGCAATGAGCAGTTCTTC. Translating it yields CATSDLLAGGNEQFF.